What follows are 21 T cell receptor beta chains derived from one specimen sequenced in a study of blood T cell repertoires in COVID-19. Libraries were prepared by immunoSEQ multiplex PCR; TCRdb keeps only in-frame clonotypes and omits some of them. There are 200,000 to 300,000 clones in the sample; roughly four fifths occur only once, and approximately 4.5% lies in the top ten. The sequenced sample was peripheral blood. These receptors were collected from a woman in her 70s with acute or convalescent COVID-19.

The CDR3 here is CASSQEKEAYNEQFF. CDR3 bases: TGCGCCAGCAGCCAAGAAAAGGAGGCCTACAATGAGCAGTTCTTC. V usage is TRBV4-3 and J usage is TRBJ2-1; D is perhaps TRBD2 (5 bases). The CDR3 sequence is 15 residues long. Trimming left V 0 bases short and J 2 bases short, with 8 bases between. Germline CDR1 LGHNA, CDR2 YSLEER.

The chain links TRBV7-2 to TRBJ2-7; D may be TRBD1 (6 bases). This CDR3 contains 14 residues. Germline V gene data show CDR1 as SGHTA and CDR2 as FQGNSA. The V end lost 3 bases, the J end lost 7 bases, and 16 bases lay between the germline ends. In DNA, the CDR3 is TGTGCCAGCAGCTTTACCGGGACACCCTGGGAGCAGTACTTC. Its translation: CASSFTGTPWEQYF. Looking up the rest from reference TRBV7-2 and TRBJ2-7 gives the full variable domain: GAGVSQSPSNKVTEKGKDVELRCDPISGHTALYWYRQSLGQGLEFLIYFQGNSAPDKSGLPSDRFSAERTGGSVSTLTIQRTQQEDSAVYLCASSFTGTPWEQYFGPGTRLTVT.

This clone appeared once. The chain combines TRBV4-2 with TRBJ2-3; TRBD2 aligns across 14 bases. V dropped 0 bases and J dropped 1; count of bases not matched to a gene: 6. Germline-derived CDR1 and CDR2 are LGHNA and YNFKEQ. This CDR3 region has 19 residues. In DNA, the CDR3 is TGTGCCAGCAGCCAAGAGGTGGGACTAGCGGGGGCGGGCACAGATACGCAGTATTTT. It is translated as CASSQEVGLAGAGTDTQYF.

This chain links TRBV7-2 with TRBJ2-2; D is perhaps TRBD2 (5 bases). The CDR3 sequence is 15 residues long. Trimming removed 7 bases at V and 6 bases at J, with 18 bases between. Germline-derived CDR1 and CDR2 are SGHTA and FQGNSA. CDR3 coding DNA: TGTGCCAGCACCCCGGGATCTCGAACGGCCGGGGAGCTGTTTTTT. Translation gives CASTPGSRTAGELFF. The whole variable domain, remainder taken from reference TRBV7-2 and TRBJ2-2, is GAGVSQSPSNKVTEKGKDVELRCDPISGHTALYWYRQSLGQGLEFLIYFQGNSAPDKSGLPSDRFSAERTGGSVSTLTIQRTQQEDSAVYLCASTPGSRTAGELFFGEGSRLTVL.

This clone was observed a single time. V and J are TRBV16 and TRBJ1-5, with 8 bases identical to TRBD1. This CDR3 is 15 amino acids long. The germline CDR1 and CDR2 sequences are KGHSY and FQNENV. V lost 2 bases and J lost 4; bases outside the gene matches: 4. This CDR3 is CASSQPGGENQPQHF. The CDR3 nucleotides read TGTGCCAGCAGCCAACCAGGGGGCGAGAATCAGCCCCAGCATTTT.

A few counts support this clone. As DNA, the CDR3 is TGTGCCAGCAGCTTTCTCCCGGGGAATTCACCCCTCCACTTT. This sequence encodes CASSFLPGNSPLHF. The chain employs TRBV27 and TRBJ1-6; D not certain. This CDR3 is built from 14 residues. V lost 6 bases and J lost 7, with 13 bases in between. Looked up from germline, CDR1 is MNHEY and CDR2 is SMNVEV (reference sequence).

The chain has TRBV11-2 and TRBJ1-2, with 9 bases matching TRBD1. CDR1 is SGHAT and CDR2 is FQNNGV in the germline V gene. With V trimmed by 5 bases and J by 5 bases, 12 bases remained unmatched. The CDR3 has 16 amino acids. Written as DNA, the CDR3 is TGTGCCAGCAGCCCTCGACAGGGGGTTACCCCTTATGGCTACACCTTC. Residues: CASSPRQGVTPYGYTF.

The sample holds one count of this clone. The rearrangement uses TRBV5-4 and TRBJ2-4, with 7 bases aligning to TRBD1. The CDR3 has 16 residues. J gave up 2 bases and V 2 bases, and 7 bases lay outside the gene matches. CDR1 is SGHNT, CDR2 YYREEE, per germline (reference sequence). The DNA for the CDR3 is TGTGCCAGCAGCTTCGGGGCAGGGGGTCCCAAAAACATTCAGTACTTC. Amino acid sequence: CASSFGAGGPKNIQYF.

The rearrangement uses TRBV6-2 or TRBV6-3 and TRBJ2-7; possibly TRBD2 for D (7 bases). Trimming took off 0 bases at V and 4 bases at J, with 22 bases between the two ends. Germline V gene data show CDR1 as MNHEY and CDR2 as SVGEGT. The CDR3 runs to 18 residues. The CDR3 reads CASSYSSGTTGFSYEQYF. The CDR3, as DNA: TGTGCCAGCAGTTACTCGTCGGGGACTACAGGGTTTAGTTACGAGCAGTACTTC.

The gene calls are TRBV28 and TRBJ1-6; no reliable D call. V was shortened by 3 bases and J by 7 bases, with 19 bases between the two germline ends. CDR3 length equals 17 residues. Germline V gene lookup returns CDR1 MDHEN and CDR2 SYDVKM. CDR3 sequence reads: CASSLPPPGGPNSPLHF. The CDR3 DNA sequence: TGTGCCAGCAGTTTGCCCCCCCCCGGAGGACCAAATTCACCCCTCCACTTT.

This rearrangement joins TRBV7-2 to TRBJ2-7; 11 nucleotides match TRBD1. Germline CDR1 SGHTA, CDR2 FQGNSA. This CDR3 has 14 amino acids. V lost 4 bases to trimming and J lost 2 bases; unmatched junction nucleotides: 1. Here the CDR3 DNA reads TGTGCCAGCAGCTCGGACAGGGGGCCCTACGAGCAGTACTTC. Amino acids: CASSSDRGPYEQYF.

The chain employs TRBV28 and TRBJ1-5; TRBD1 matches at 7 bases. Germline V gene sequence: CDR1 MDHEN, CDR2 SYDVKM. The CDR3 loop spans 15 amino acids. V lost 3 bases to trimming and J lost 6 bases; unmatched junction nucleotides: 8. The CDR3 DNA is TGTGCCAGCAGTTTGCTGACAGGGATCAGTCAGCCCCAGCATTTT. It codes for CASSLLTGISQPQHF. The full variable domain, in which reference TRBV28 and TRBJ1-5 provide the parts outside the CDR3, is DVKVTQSSRYLVKRTGEKVFLECVQDMDHENMFWYRQDPGLGLRLIYFSYDVKMKEKGDIPEGYSVSREKKERFSLILESASTNQTSMYLCASSLLTGISQPQHFGDGTRLSIL.

The rearrangement links TRBV30 to TRBJ1-1; D is possibly TRBD1 (5 bases). The CDR3 covers 13 residues. From germline, CDR1 is GTSNPN and CDR2 SVGIG (reference sequence). V lost 4 bases and J lost 5, with 14 bases in between. The CDR3 sequence is CAWTPGWGTEAFF. The DNA of the CDR3 is TGTGCCTGGACTCCAGGGTGGGGAACTGAAGCTTTCTTT.

This clone has more than one count but fewer than ten. The chain combines TRBV9 with TRBJ2-6; TRBD1 matches at 10 bases. The V segment lost 3 bases and the J segment 0 bases; nucleotides outside the gene matches: 3. The CDR3 is 17 residues long. The V gene's germline CDR1 is SGDLS and CDR2 YYNGEE. The CDR3 sequence is CASSARQGASGANVLTF. CDR3 coding DNA: TGTGCCAGCAGCGCTAGACAGGGGGCCTCTGGGGCCAACGTCCTGACTTTC. Full variable domain (missing parts from reference TRBV9 and TRBJ2-6): DSGVTQTPKHLITATGQRVTLRCSPRSGDLSVYWYQQSLDQGLQFLIQYYNGEERAKGNILERFSAQQFPDLHSELNLSSLELGDSALYFCASSARQGASGANVLTFGAGSRLTVL.

V and J are TRBV30 and TRBJ1-2; tentative D call: TRBD1 (6 bases). The CDR3 loop spans 11 amino acids. Trimming cost V 4 bases and J 7 bases, with 10 bases left between them. Germline V CDR1 and CDR2: GTSNPN, SVGIG (reference sequence). CDR3 DNA: TGTGCCTGGAACAGGGCTGGTGGCTACACCTTC. This encodes CAWNRAGGYTF.

V and J are TRBV6-5 and TRBJ1-5, with D maybe TRBD1 (5 bases). CDR3 size: 15 residues. The germline gives CDR1 MNHEY, CDR2 SVGAGI. Trimming took off 7 bases at V and 1 base at J, with 14 bases between the two ends. For the CDR3, the DNA is TGTGCCAGCAAATCGGGGGTTCGGAGCAATCAGCCCCAGCATTTT. Translated: CASKSGVRSNQPQHF.

The chain recombines TRBV5-6 with TRBJ2-5; no clear D gene. The CDR3 runs 13 residues. The V gene lost 0 bases and the J gene lost 2 bases, with 5 bases spanning the gap. CDR1 is SGHDT, CDR2 YYEEEE, per germline. CDR3 residues: CASSLAKQETQYF. For the CDR3, the DNA is TGTGCCAGCAGCTTGGCCAAACAAGAGACCCAGTACTTC.

The V gene is TRBV4-2, the J gene TRBJ1-1; D gene ambiguous. The CDR3 sequence is 14 residues long. The germline gives CDR1 LGHNA, CDR2 YNFKEQ. V was clipped by 4 bases and J by 0 bases, with 9 bases between them. CDR3 DNA: TGTGCCAGCAGCCTGCCCCCTATGAACACTGAAGCTTTCTTT. Protein sequence: CASSLPPMNTEAFF.

The chain employs TRBV5-1 and TRBJ1-5; D is unclear. From germline, CDR1 is SGHRS and CDR2 YFSETQ. Trimming stripped 0 bases from V and 9 bases from J, with 10 bases between. The CDR3 sequence is 13 residues long. CDR3 in DNA: TGCGCCAGCAGCTTGGACGGAGCGGGGCCCCAGCATTTT. Amino acids: CASSLDGAGPQHF.

CDR3 in amino acids: CASSPKYDRLYGYTF. CDR3 nucleotides: TGTGCCAGCTCACCGAAGTATGACAGACTCTATGGCTACACCTTC. V usage is TRBV18 and J usage is TRBJ1-2, with D tentatively TRBD1 (5 bases). Germline CDR1 reads KGHSH; CDR2 reads LQKENI. There are 15 residues in the CDR3. Trimming removed 3 bases from V and 4 bases from J, with 15 bases in between.

This clone showed up just once. The gene calls are TRBV19 and TRBJ2-5, with D perhaps TRBD1 (5 bases). Germline V gene lookup returns CDR1 LNHDA and CDR2 SQIVND (reference sequence). CDR3 length: 15 amino acids. Trimming took 7 bases from V and 5 from J, leaving 20 bases between them. Written as DNA, the CDR3 is TGTGCCAGTATGGGTAGGGGCGACCTGAGGGAGACCCAGTACTTC. Translated, it gives CASMGRGDLRETQYF.